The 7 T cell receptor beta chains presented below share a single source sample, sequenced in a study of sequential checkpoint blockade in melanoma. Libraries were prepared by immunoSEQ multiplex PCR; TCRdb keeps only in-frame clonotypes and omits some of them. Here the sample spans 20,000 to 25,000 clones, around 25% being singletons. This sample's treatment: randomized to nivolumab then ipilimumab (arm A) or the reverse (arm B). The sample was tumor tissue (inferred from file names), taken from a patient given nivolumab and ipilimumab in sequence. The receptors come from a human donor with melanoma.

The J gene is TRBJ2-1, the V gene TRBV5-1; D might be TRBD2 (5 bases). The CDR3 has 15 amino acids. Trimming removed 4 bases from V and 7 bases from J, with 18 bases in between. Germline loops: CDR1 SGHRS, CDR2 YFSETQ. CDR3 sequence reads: CASSQGFLARNEQFF. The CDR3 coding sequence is TGCGCCAGCAGCCAAGGATTCCTAGCACGTAATGAGCAGTTCTTC.

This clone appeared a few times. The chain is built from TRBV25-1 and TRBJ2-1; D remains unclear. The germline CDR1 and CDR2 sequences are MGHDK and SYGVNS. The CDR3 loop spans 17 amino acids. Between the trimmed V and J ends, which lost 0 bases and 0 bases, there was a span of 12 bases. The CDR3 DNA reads TGTGCCAGCAGTGAATATGATGCGAGGAGCTCCTACAATGAGCAGTTCTTC. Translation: CASSEYDARSSYNEQFF.

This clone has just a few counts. CDR3 residues: CASSPQGGAGSVVAFF. CDR3 DNA sequence: TGCGCCAGCAGCCCCCAAGGGGGCGCGGGGTCTGTGGTAGCTTTCTTT. The rearrangement uses TRBV1 and TRBJ1-1; the tabulated D call, TRBD1, remains unverified against the DNA. TRBV1 is noted as a pseudogene. This CDR3 is built from 16 residues.

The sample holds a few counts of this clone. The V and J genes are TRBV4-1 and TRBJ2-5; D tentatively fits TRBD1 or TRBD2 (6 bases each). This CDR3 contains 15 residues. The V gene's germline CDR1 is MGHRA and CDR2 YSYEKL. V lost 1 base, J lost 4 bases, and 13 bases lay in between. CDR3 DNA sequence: TGCGCCAGCAGCCAAGGGGGTGGGGGGCTAGAGACCCAGTACTTC. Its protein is CASSQGGGGLETQYF.

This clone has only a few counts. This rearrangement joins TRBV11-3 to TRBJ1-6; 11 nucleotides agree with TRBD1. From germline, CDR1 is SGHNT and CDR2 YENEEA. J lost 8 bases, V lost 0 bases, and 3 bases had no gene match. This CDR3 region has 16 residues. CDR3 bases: TGTGCCAGCAGCTTAGATCCGGACAGGGGGCATTCACCCCTCCACTTT. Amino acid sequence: CASSLDPDRGHSPLHF.

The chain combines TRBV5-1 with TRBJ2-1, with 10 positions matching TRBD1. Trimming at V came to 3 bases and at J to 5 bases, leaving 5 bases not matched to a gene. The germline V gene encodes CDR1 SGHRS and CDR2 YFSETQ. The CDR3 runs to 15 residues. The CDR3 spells CASSSDRGLHNEQFF. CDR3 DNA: TGCGCCAGCAGCTCCGACAGGGGGCTTCACAATGAGCAGTTCTTC.

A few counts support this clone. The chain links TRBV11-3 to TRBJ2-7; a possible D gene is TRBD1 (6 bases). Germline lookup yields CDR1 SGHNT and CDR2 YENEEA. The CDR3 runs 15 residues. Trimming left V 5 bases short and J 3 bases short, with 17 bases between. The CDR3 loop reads CASSQVGQGNYEQYF. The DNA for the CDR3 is TGTGCCAGCAGCCAAGTAGGTCAGGGGAACTACGAGCAGTACTTC.